This TCR beta chain was captured in a study of Ad26.COV2.S vaccination and SARS-CoV-2 variants. Turning to the study itself: In the study, Ad26.COV2.S was injected intramuscularly once, or twice 56 days apart. Overall study results and limits: Total responses of T cells may have been underestimated by the analyses of TCR breadth and depth. Once vaccination had occurred, spike-specific CD8+ and CD4+ T cell responses reportedly showed substantial breadth.

Sequenced by immunoSEQ multiplex PCR; TCRdb stores in-frame clones only, minus some. The sample includes around 250,000 clones, more than 75% of them seen just once. Documented treatment: over 15 received Ad26.COV2.S at low or high dose, single or two shots; a few received placebo; per-sample allocation not given. Day 63 after the first injection of vaccine or placebo was the sampling time. In Boston, an adult donor aged 18-55 years took part. A remark on this clone: Its antigen remains unidentified.

The material sequenced was peripheral blood, taken in a trial of Ad26.COV2.S vaccine versus placebo. The receptor was isolated from a person aged 18-60 years who received the Ad26.COV2.S COVID-19 vaccine or a placebo.

Here the CDR3 DNA reads TGTGCCAGCAGCCGGCGTCATTATGGCTACACCTTC. As protein: CASSRRHYGYTF. This chain connects TRBV3-1 (or the pseudogene TRBV3-2) to TRBJ1-2; D gene uncertain. Germline loops: CDR1 LGHDT, CDR2 YNNKEL (reference sequence). The length of the CDR3 is 12 residues. V was pared by 4 bases and J by 5 bases, with 8 bases between.